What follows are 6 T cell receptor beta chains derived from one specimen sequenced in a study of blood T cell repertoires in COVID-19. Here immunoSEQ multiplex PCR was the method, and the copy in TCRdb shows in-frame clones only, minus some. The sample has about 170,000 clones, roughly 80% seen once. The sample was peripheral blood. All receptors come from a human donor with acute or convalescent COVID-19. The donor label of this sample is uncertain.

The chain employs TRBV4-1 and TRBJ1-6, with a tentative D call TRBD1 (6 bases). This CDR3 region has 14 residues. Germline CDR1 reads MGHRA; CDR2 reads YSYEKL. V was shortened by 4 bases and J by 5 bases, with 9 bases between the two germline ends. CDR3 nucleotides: TGCGCCAGCAGCCTAGGGGGAAATAATTCACCCCTCCACTTT. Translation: CASSLGGNNSPLHF.

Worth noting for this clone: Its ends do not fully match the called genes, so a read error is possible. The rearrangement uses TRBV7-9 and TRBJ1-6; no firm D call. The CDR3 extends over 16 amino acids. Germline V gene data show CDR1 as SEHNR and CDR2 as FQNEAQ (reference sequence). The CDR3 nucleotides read TGTGCCAGCAGCATAGCCAGAAGCTCCTATAATTCACCCCTCCACTTT. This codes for CASSIARSSYNSPLHF.

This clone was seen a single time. For the CDR3, the DNA is TGTGCCAGCAGCTCGGGAGAACAGGGGCTAGGGAATTCACCCCTCCACTTT. Translating it yields CASSSGEQGLGNSPLHF. This sequence joins TRBV5-4 and TRBJ1-6, with 7 bases aligning to TRBD1. Germline CDR1 is SGHNT and CDR2 is YYREEE (reference sequence). The CDR3 is 17 amino acids. The V gene end was trimmed by 3 bases and the J gene end by 7 bases; junction bases not matched to a gene: 13.

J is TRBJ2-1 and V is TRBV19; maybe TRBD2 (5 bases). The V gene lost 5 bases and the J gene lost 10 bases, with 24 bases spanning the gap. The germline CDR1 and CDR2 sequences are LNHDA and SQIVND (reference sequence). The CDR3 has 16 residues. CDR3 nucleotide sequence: TGTGCCAGTAGTCACCTATGGGGAGACCCCCCGGCCGAGCAGTTCTTC. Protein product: CASSHLWGDPPAEQFF.

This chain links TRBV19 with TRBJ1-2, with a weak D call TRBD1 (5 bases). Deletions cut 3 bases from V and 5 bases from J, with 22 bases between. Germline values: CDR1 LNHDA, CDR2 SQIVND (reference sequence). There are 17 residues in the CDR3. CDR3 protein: CASSIAISPLRGYGYTF. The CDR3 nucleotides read TGTGCCAGTAGTATTGCTATCTCGCCTCTGCGGGGGTATGGCTACACCTTC.

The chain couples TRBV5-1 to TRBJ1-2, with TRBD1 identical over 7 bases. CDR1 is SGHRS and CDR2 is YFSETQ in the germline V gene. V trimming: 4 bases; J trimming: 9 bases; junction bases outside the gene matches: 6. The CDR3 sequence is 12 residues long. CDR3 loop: CASSHDRDRYTF. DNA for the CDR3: TGCGCCAGCAGCCACGACAGGGACCGCTACACCTTC.